This T cell receptor (beta chain) is drawn from a study of CD8 T cells in Susac syndrome. Study as a whole: Patients with Susac syndrome were therapy-naive, on corticosteroids, or on intravenous immunoglobulin alone at blood draw. Study-level results: The peak of CD8+ clonal expansion in Susac was seen in TEMRA cells and active patients.

The study sequenced TCR beta in blood CD8+ and CD4+ T cells. Remarks on this clonotype: The target antigen is unknown.

With random hexamers, reverse transcription was performed on about 0.45 to 1 ug of RNA. With immunoSEQ multiplex PCR, TCR beta CDR3 was amplified across 54 Vbeta and 13 Jbeta. Each CDR3 protein gets one entry after TCRdb re-called the immunoSEQ multiplex PCR reads with MiXCR. This sample carries some 140,000 distinct CDR3 sequences, 85% to 95% of them seen once, and the ten largest clones take about 0.18%. The CDR3 loop spans 12 amino acids. V was trimmed by 3 bases and J by 5 bases, leaving 7 bases between them. The specimen sequenced was CD8+ T cells from PBMCs. The rearrangement uses TRBV12-3 or TRBV12-4 and TRBJ1-1, with D uncertain. The sequence derives from a human donor with Susac syndrome. The CDR3 coding sequence is TGTGCCAGCAGTTTGATCAGTACTGAAGCTTTCTTT. Translated: CASSLISTEAFF.